These T cell receptor beta chains were read from a single sample in a study of regulatory T cells in long-lasting Graves disease. TCRdb reprocessed the multiplex PCR reads via MiXCR and lists one record per CDR3 protein. The repertoire includes around 500,000 distinct CDR3 sequences, 13% of them detected once, and 10% sits in the top ten. The sample was also reused in another study, on T cells in Graves' hyperthyroidism and ophthalmopathy.

Sequenced here: peripheral blood mononuclear cells (PBMCs), sampled at new diagnosis, from a patient treated with antithyroid drugs. All receptors derive from a man aged 25 to 40 with Graves disease. The CDR3 runs from the conserved cysteine through the conserved F or W. Fields, in order: clone size, J gene, V gene, CDR3 protein. Expanded clones get a size class; other rows say once, few or many, or leave the size out.

few TRBJ2-7 TRBV20-1 CSAPGTGYAYEQYF
many TRBJ2-7 TRBV28 CASRLVGEQYF
- TRBJ2-5 TRBV9 CASSTDEGETQYF
few TRBJ2-5 TRBV6-1 CASSEENSTPNSLQETQYF
many TRBJ1-6 TRBV5-1 CASSLPGQGYNSPLHF
- TRBJ2-7 TRBV28 CASRRGLAGEDDEQYF
many TRBJ1-5 TRBV15 CATSRGNLISNQPQHF
- TRBJ2-1 TRBV24-1 CATSGNGTGPRNEQFF
few TRBJ2-6 TRBV6-2/TRBV6-3 CASRSAGANVLTF
- TRBJ1-2 TRBV20-1 CSASLQGAYGYTF
few TRBJ2-5 TRBV5-4 CASSLGAYIVETQYF
many TRBJ2-3 TRBV12-3/TRBV12-4 CASSTGPTGFGTDTQYF
- - TRBV6-2/TRBV6-3 CASSRNFPDPNEQFF
many TRBJ2-3 TRBV12-3/TRBV12-4 CASSLSRGTDTQYF
few TRBJ2-7 TRBV20-1 CSASQRIYEQYF
many TRBJ1-2 TRBV6-1 CASSGQGALYGYTF
many TRBJ2-3 TRBV24-1 CATTDPRGTDTQYF
- TRBJ2-3 TRBV7-2 CASSSRLGRLEIADTQYF
- TRBJ1-3 TRBV6-1 CASSDYWQGKSSGNTIYF
few TRBJ2-5 TRBV5-1 CASSLSRKETQYF
many TRBJ2-1 TRBV20-1 CSAEGAVSTEQFF
many TRBJ2-4 TRBV27 CASPTETGNAKNIQYF
many TRBJ1-2 TRBV6-5 CASSYTPWANYGYTF
many TRBJ1-1 TRBV5-5 CASSLDSMNTEAFF
- TRBJ2-3 TRBV6-2/TRBV6-3 CASTTPGGADTQYF
once TRBJ2-1 TRBV11-2 CASSLDTMNEQFF
- TRBJ2-1 TRBV7-2 CASSGGLHYNEQFF
many TRBJ2-1 TRBV11-2 CASSFLAGPDGQFF
many TRBJ1-1 TRBV29-1 CSGTGDPSPEAFF
- TRBJ2-2 TRBV9 CASNPRRDRGAGELFF
many TRBJ2-7 TRBV27 CASSLSRGYEQYF
few TRBJ2-7 TRBV18 CASSPGTGGEQYF
once TRBJ2-7 TRBV28 CASSPFPGTRGYEQYF
- TRBJ1-1 TRBV19 CASVRGGMNTEAFF
many TRBJ2-3 TRBV20-1 CSARGTDFERRTDTQYF
many TRBJ2-7 TRBV29-1 CSVEGDVAYEQYF
many TRBJ1-6 TRBV6-5 CASSYQAPNSPLHF
few TRBJ2-7 TRBV27 CASSPRDYHSYEQYF
- TRBJ2-5 TRBV5-6 CASSYRVSLETQYF
- TRBJ1-3 TRBV5-1 CASSLVPTDSGNTIYF
- TRBJ1-5 TRBV7-6 CASSLRDTDQPQHF
- TRBJ2-7 TRBV3-1 CASSSGTSLKEQYF
many TRBJ2-5 TRBV27 CASSFLIPGQKETQYF
many TRBJ2-5 TRBV7-2 CASSPQLGTYQETQYF
many TRBJ2-1 TRBV20-1 CSARKDRSPYNEQFF
few TRBJ2-1 TRBV9 CASSGTPNEQFF
many TRBJ1-2 TRBV6-1 CATRFFGTGNYGYTF
few TRBJ1-4 TRBV5-1 CASSLGDRLNEKLFF
few TRBJ2-5 TRBV10-3 CAISDPLQGEEETQYF
many TRBJ2-1 TRBV6-1 CASSVPAGSSYNEQFF
many TRBJ1-2 TRBV29-1 CSVVIGQGDYGYTF
few TRBJ2-7 TRBV5-5 CASSLVGGREPYEQYF
- TRBJ2-2 TRBV20-1 CSARKTGVVGELFF